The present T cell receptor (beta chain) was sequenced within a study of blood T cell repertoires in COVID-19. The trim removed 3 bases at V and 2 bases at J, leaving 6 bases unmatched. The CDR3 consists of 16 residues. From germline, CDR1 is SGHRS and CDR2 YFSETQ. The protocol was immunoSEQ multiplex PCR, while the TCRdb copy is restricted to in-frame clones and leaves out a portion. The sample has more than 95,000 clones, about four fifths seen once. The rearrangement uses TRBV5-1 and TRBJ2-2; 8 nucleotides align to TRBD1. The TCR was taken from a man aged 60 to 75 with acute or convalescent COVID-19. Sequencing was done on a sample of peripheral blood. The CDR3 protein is CASSSPGTGNTGELFF. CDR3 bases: TGCGCCAGCAGCTCCCCCGGGACAGGCAACACCGGGGAGCTGTTTTTT.